This record covers a single T cell receptor (beta chain). 60 Vbeta and 13 Jbeta primers were used in PCR. Clones were read by immunoSEQ multiplex PCR, and TCRdb kept only the in-frame ones, dropping some. The repertoire holds 150,000 to 200,000 clones, with 70% to 90% as singletons. The data were taken from a study of cytomegalovirus exposure and HLA in healthy donors. The overall study: Earlier work reported approximately 100 million unique TCR beta sequences from about 180 million T cells.

The sequenced sample consisted of PBMCs. The source is a woman under 40 in good health and CMV-seronegative.

The CDR3 here is CATSRRGTGTDTQYF. DNA for the CDR3: TGTGCCACCAGCAGACGCGGGACAGGGACAGATACGCAGTATTTT. This sequence joins TRBV15 and TRBJ2-3, with TRBD1 matching over 9 bases. The CDR3 is 15 residues long. Losses at the gene ends were 2 bases for V and 3 bases for J; bases not matched to a gene: 3. Germline values: CDR1 LNHNV, CDR2 YYDKDF (reference sequence).